Following are 13 T cell receptor beta chains from one sample sequenced in a study of T cell clonotyping in hematopoietic cell transplantation. The data were produced by immunoSEQ multiplex PCR, yet TCRdb's version contains in-frame clones alone and is incomplete. The sample records around 9,100 clones, 60% to 80% being singletons. The starting material was PBMCs, obtained 180 days after allogeneic stem cell transplant. These receptors came from a male patient aged 40-50 years who had an allogeneic stem cell transplant from a related donor, so the T cells may come from the graft donor. Some clones in this sample may be carry-over from other donors' samples.

V gene TRBV6-5 combines with J gene TRBJ1-5; TRBD1 is a possible D gene (5 bases). Trimming removed 6 bases from V and 7 bases from J, with 10 bases in between. CDR1 MNHEY and CDR2 SVGAGI come from the germline V gene. CDR3 length equals 12 residues. The CDR3 loop reads CASSKGNQPQHF. DNA of the CDR3: TGTGCCAGCAGCAAGGGGAACCAGCCCCAGCATTTT.

The chain couples TRBV4-2 to TRBJ2-3; 7 bases line up with TRBD2. Germline CDR1 LGHNA, CDR2 YNFKEQ. V shed 0 bases and J 2 bases; nucleotides not matched to a gene: 11. This CDR3 comprises 18 residues. The DNA for the CDR3 is TGTGCCAGCAGCCAAGATCGGGACTATTATTCTTTCACAGATACGCAGTATTTT. Amino acid sequence: CASSQDRDYYSFTDTQYF.

The chain has TRBV5-5 and TRBJ1-5, with 9 bases fitting TRBD1. This CDR3 is 16 amino acids long. The V and J ends lost 5 bases and 3 bases, in that order; junction bases with no gene match: 9. The germline gives CDR1 SGHKS, CDR2 YYEKEE (reference sequence). CDR3 DNA: TGTGCCAGCAGTCCACAGGGGGCGGGCTACAATCAGCCCCAGCATTTT. It specifies CASSPQGAGYNQPQHF.

The chain is built from TRBV25-1 and TRBJ2-2; D is perhaps TRBD1 (6 bases). The CDR3 extends over 17 amino acids. V dropped 6 bases and J dropped 3 bases, with 20 bases sitting between them. Germline assignment: CDR1 MGHDK and CDR2 SYGVNS. The CDR3 loop is CASRSNVGRGDTGELFF. CDR3 DNA: TGTGCCAGCAGATCGAACGTAGGCAGGGGAGACACCGGGGAGCTGTTTTTT. The full variable domain, with the rest looked up from reference TRBV25-1 and TRBJ2-2, is EADIYQTPRYLVIGTGKKITLECSQTMGHDKMYWYQQDPGMELHLIHYSYGVNSTEKGDLSSESTVSRIRTEHFPLTLESARPSHTSQYLCASRSNVGRGDTGELFFGEGSRLTVL.

The chain couples TRBV6-6 to TRBJ1-5; D call uncertain. The CDR3 has 13 residues. CDR1 MNHNY and CDR2 SVGAGI come from the germline V gene (reference sequence). The germline V and J ends were trimmed by 7 bases and 0 bases, with 7 bases remaining between them. The CDR3 nucleotides are TGTGCCAGCACCCCGGATAGCAATCAGCCCCAGCATTTT. This gives the protein CASTPDSNQPQHF.

This chain joins TRBV7-7 and TRBJ2-5; D gene uncertain. Germline CDR1 reads SSHAT; CDR2 reads FNYEAQ (reference sequence). V gave up 4 bases and J gave up 7 bases, with 10 bases separating them. This CDR3 has 12 residues. The CDR3 loop reads CASSSVMGTQYF. In DNA form, the CDR3 reads TGTGCCAGCAGCTCCGTTATGGGGACCCAGTACTTC.

V usage is TRBV7-6 and J usage is TRBJ1-1, with 9 bases fitting TRBD1. V was pared by 1 base and J by 0 bases, with 6 bases of the junction left unmatched. Per the germline V gene, CDR1 is SGHVS and CDR2 is FNYEAQ. CDR3 length: 17 residues. As DNA, the CDR3 is TGTGCCAGCAGCTTAGTACCGGGACAGGGCTTGAACACTGAAGCTTTCTTT. Encoded protein: CASSLVPGQGLNTEAFF.

This sequence joins TRBV2 and TRBJ2-2; 7 bases are a match to TRBD2. Germline V gene sequence: CDR1 SNHLY, CDR2 FYNNEI. Unmatched junction bases numbered 10, after V lost 5 bases and J lost 4 bases. The CDR3 runs 16 residues. The CDR3 bases are TGTGCCAGCAGTTTCGTTGGGGGGGTAGGCACCGGGGAGCTGTTTTTT. Its protein is CASSFVGGVGTGELFF.

The DNA for the CDR3 is TGCGCCAGCAGCCAAGAAGCGGGGGGCCAGGGGGGTGAGCAGTTCTTC. It codes for CASSQEAGGQGGEQFF. The rearrangement uses TRBV4-3 and TRBJ2-1; the match to TRBD2 covers 9 bases. This CDR3 has 16 amino acids. CDR1 LGHNA and CDR2 YSLEER come from the germline V gene. V lost 0 bases and J lost 9; bases outside the gene matches: 9.

The rearrangement joins TRBV29-1 to TRBJ1-2; D is unresolved. Germline CDR1 is SQVTM and CDR2 is ANQGSEA. The CDR3 loop spans 15 amino acids. The V gene lost 0 bases and the J gene lost 5 bases, with 16 bases spanning the gap. CDR3 DNA: TGCAGCGTTGAAGAACCTGGGAAGAGATTTTATGGCTACACCTTC. Its translation: CSVEEPGKRFYGYTF.

This clone was counted only a few times. This chain joins TRBV7-9 and TRBJ1-1; D remains ambiguous. Trimming removed 4 bases at V and 5 bases at J, with 11 bases between. CDR3 length equals 13 residues. Germline loops: CDR1 SEHNR, CDR2 FQNEAQ (reference sequence). The CDR3 bases are TGTGCCAGCAGCTCCCGCCATATAACTGAAGCTTTCTTT. Its translation is CASSSRHITEAFF.

The chain links TRBV6-5 to TRBJ2-7, with a possible D match to TRBD1 (6 bases). Germline CDR1 and CDR2: MNHEY and SVGAGI. This CDR3 comprises 15 residues. V lost 6 bases to trimming and J lost 0 bases, with 15 bases between them. DNA for the CDR3: TGTGCCAGCAGACCCACTAGGGGGTCCTCCTACGAGCAGTACTTC. Translating it yields CASRPTRGSSYEQYF.

The genes are TRBV5-1 and TRBJ2-7; TRBD2 aligns across 13 bases. This CDR3 has 16 amino acids. With 2 bases clipped from V and 0 bases from J, the junction kept 2 bases outside the gene matches. In germline, CDR1 is SGHRS, CDR2 YFSETQ. CDR3 region: CASSFRLAGGSYEQYF. CDR3 bases: TGCGCCAGCAGCTTCAGACTAGCGGGGGGCTCCTACGAGCAGTACTTC.